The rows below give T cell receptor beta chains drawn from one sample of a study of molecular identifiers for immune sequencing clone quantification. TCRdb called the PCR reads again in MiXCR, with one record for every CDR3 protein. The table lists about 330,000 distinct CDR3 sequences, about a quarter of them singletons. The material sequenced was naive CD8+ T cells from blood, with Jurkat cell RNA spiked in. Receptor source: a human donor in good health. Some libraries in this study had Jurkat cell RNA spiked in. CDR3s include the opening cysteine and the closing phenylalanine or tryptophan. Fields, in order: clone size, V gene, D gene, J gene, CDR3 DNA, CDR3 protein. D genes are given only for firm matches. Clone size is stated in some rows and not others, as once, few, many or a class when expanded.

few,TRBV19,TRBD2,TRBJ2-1,TGTGCCAGTACGATAGCGGGAGTTCAAAATGAGCAGTTCTTC,CASTIAGVQNEQFF
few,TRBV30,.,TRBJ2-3,TGTGCCCGTCAACAGGACACAGATACGCAGTATTTT,CARQQDTDTQYF
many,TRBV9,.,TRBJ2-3,TGTGCCAGCAGCGTAGACGGCGGGGAAACAGATACGCAGTATTTT,CASSVDGGETDTQYF
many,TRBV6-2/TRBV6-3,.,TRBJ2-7,TGTGCCAGCAGTCACGGGGATTACTACGAGCAGTACTTC,CASSHGDYYEQYF
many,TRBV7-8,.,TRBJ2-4,TGTGCCAGCAGCTTAGACAACAGGCTTCTAGCCAAAAACATTCAGTACTTC,CASSLDNRLLAKNIQYF
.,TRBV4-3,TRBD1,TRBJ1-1,TGCGCCAGCAGCCAAGTGACAGGGTATCAAGCTGAAGCTTTCTTT,CASSQVTGYQAEAFF
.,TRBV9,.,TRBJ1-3,TGTGCCAGCAGCGTAGAAACAGGAAACACCATATATTTT,CASSVETGNTIYF
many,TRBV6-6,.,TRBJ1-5,TGTGCCAGCAGTTACCTCTGGGACCGTAGGGTAGGATATCTTCAGCCCCAGCATTTT,CASSYLWDRRVGYLQPQHF
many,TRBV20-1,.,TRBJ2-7,TGCAGTGCAACCGGGGTCAGCTCCTACGAGCAGTACTTC,CSATGVSSYEQYF
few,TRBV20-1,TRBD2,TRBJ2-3,TGCAGTGCAGGCCAGCGGGGGGCCCTCACAGATACGCAGTATTTT,CSAGQRGALTDTQYF
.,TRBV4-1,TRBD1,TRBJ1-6,TGCGCCAGCAGCCAATTCGGGACAGGGGAATCACCCCTCCACTTT,CASSQFGTGESPLHF
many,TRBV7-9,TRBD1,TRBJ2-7,TGTGCCAGCAGTTTACCGGGACAGCCCTACGAGCAGTACTTC,CASSLPGQPYEQYF
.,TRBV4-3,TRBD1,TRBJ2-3,TGCGCCAGCAGCCAGTATGAGGGGGCCGAAGGTACGCAGTATTTT,CASSQYEGAEGTQYF
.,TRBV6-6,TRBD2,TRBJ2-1,TGTGCCAGCAGTTACGGGACTAGCGGGATGGCGAGGTTCTTC,CASSYGTSGMARFF
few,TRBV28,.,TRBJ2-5,TGTGCCAGCAGAGACCGGGACTCTTATCAAGAGACCCAGTACTTC,CASRDRDSYQETQYF
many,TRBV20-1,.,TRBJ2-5,TGCAGTGCTAGAGTCGGCCAAGAGACCCAGTACTTC,CSARVGQETQYF
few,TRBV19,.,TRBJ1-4,TGTGCCAGTTCCGCCACGGGGGGAAATGAAAAACTGTTTTTT,CASSATGGNEKLFF
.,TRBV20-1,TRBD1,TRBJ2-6,TGCAGTGCTAGAGATGGGGACAGTGTGGTCCCACTCTCTGGGGCCAACGTCCTGACTTTC,CSARDGDSVVPLSGANVLTF
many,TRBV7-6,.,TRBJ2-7,TGTGCCAGCAGCTTTGGGACGAGGGACGAGCAGTACTTC,CASSFGTRDEQYF
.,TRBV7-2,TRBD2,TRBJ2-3,TGTGCCAGCAGCGAGCAAAAGCTACGGGGGGGGCCTCCAGATACGCAGTATTTT,CASSEQKLRGGPPDTQYF
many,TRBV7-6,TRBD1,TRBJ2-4,TGTGCCAGCAGCTTAGGAGACAGGGGAGAAAACATTCAGTACTTC,CASSLGDRGENIQYF
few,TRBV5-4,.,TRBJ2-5,TGTGCCAGCAGACCCGGGGAGCAAGAGACCCAGTACTTC,CASRPGEQETQYF
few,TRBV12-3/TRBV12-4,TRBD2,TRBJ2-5,TGTGCCAGCAGTTCGTTAGTGCCCGACTTTGCTAGCGGGGGGCCACTTGAAAGGACCCAGTACTTC,CASSSLVPDFASGGPLERTQYF
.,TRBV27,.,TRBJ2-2,TGTGCCAGCAGTTTGCGCTCCGGGGAGCTGTTTTTT,CASSLRSGELFF
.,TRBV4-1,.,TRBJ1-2,TGCGCCAGCAGCCAAGAGGGGCCGGGACGGAACTATGGCTACACCTTC,CASSQEGPGRNYGYTF
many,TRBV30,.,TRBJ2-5,TGTGCCTGGAGTTTGGATAGAGGCGAGACCCAGTACTTC,CAWSLDRGETQYF
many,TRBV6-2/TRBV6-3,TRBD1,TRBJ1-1,TGTGCCAGCAGAGCAGGGGGCGTTCACACTGAAGCTTTCTTT,CASRAGGVHTEAFF
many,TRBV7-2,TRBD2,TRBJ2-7,TGTGCCAGCAGCTCACTAGCGGGACCCCTCTCCTACGAGCAGTACTTC,CASSSLAGPLSYEQYF
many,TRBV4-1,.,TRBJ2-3,TGCGCCAGCAGCCATCCGCAGGGAAGCACAGATACGCAGTATTTT,CASSHPQGSTDTQYF
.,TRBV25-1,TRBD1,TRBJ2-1,TGTGCCAGCAGTGAATATGGGACAGGAGTAGTTGAGCAGTTCTTC,CASSEYGTGVVEQFF
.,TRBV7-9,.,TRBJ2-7,TGTGCCAGCAGCCCCTTATTCTCAGGGGCCGAGCAGTACTTC,CASSPLFSGAEQYF
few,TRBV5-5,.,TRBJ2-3,TGTGCCAGCAGCTTGGGAGGTGGGGGAGATACGCAGTATTTT,CASSLGGGGDTQYF
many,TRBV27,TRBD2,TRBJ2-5,TGTGGGAGTGGACTAGCGGGAGGTGAGACCCAGTACTTC,CGSGLAGGETQYF
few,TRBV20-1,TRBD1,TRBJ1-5,TGCAGTGCCATTACAGGGGGGCATCAGCCCCAGCATTTT,CSAITGGHQPQHF
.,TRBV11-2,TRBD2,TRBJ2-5,TGTGCCAGCAGCCTCAGGTCGGGGGGTGCCTCCCAGTACTTC,CASSLRSGGASQYF
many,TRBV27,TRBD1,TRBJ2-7,TGTGCCAGCAGTTTATCGGGACAGGGAGCCTACGAGCAGTACTTC,CASSLSGQGAYEQYF
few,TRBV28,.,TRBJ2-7,TGTGCCAGCACTGTAGGGGGAAGCTCCTACGAGCAGTACTTC,CASTVGGSSYEQYF
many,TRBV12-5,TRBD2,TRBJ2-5,TGTGCTAGTGGTTTACCGGGACTAGCGGGAGGAGAGTGGCAAGAGACCCAGTACTTC,CASGLPGLAGGEWQETQYF
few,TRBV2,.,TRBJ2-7,TGTGCCAGCAGTGCCCAGGGCCCGTCCTACGAGCAGTACTTC,CASSAQGPSYEQYF
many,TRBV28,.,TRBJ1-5,TGTGCCAGCAGTTTTATTGTGGGGGGCGGTCAGCCCCAGCATTTT,CASSFIVGGGQPQHF
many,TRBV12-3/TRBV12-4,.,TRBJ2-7,TGTGCCAGCAGTTTACACAGCACCTACGAGCAGTACTTC,CASSLHSTYEQYF
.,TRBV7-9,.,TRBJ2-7,TGTGCCAGCAGTTACACCGGGACTGAGAGTCCCTACGAGCAGTACTTC,CASSYTGTESPYEQYF
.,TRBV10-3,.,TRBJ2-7,TGTGCCATCAGTGACCCTACCGGGACCGCAGCCTACGAGCAGTACTTC,CAISDPTGTAAYEQYF
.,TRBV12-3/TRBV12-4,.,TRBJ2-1,TGTGCCAGCAGCCCCTCCCTCGGGGCCACCCTGGGCAATGAGCAGTTCTTC,CASSPSLGATLGNEQFF
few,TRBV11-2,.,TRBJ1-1,TGTGCCAGCAGCTCTGGGGGACGGTTAACTGAAGCTTTCTTT,CASSSGGRLTEAFF
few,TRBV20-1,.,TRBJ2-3,TGCAGTGCTAGACTGGTCTCTCCGGCCACAGATACGCAGTATTTT,CSARLVSPATDTQYF
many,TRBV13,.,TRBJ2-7,TGTGCCAGCAGCCCCGCTGGAGTCTCCTACGAGCAGTACTTC,CASSPAGVSYEQYF
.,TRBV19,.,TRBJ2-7,TGTGCCAGTAGACCACAGGGATTATCGAGCTACGAGCAGTGCTTC,CASRPQGLSSYEQCF
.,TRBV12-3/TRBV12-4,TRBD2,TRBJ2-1,TGTGCCAGCAGTTACCTAGCGGGGGACTACAATGAGCAGTTCTTC,CASSYLAGDYNEQFF
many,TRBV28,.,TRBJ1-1,TGTGCCAGCAGTTCTGGGATGAACACTGAAGCTTTCTTT,CASSSGMNTEAFF
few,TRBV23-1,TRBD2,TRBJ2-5,TGCGCCACCATAGGGACTAGCGGTTTCCAAGAGACCCAGTACTTC,CATIGTSGFQETQYF
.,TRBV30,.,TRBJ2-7,TGTGCCTGGAGTGTACTCGGGCCCGGCGAGCAGTACTTC,CAWSVLGPGEQYF
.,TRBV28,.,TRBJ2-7,TGTGCCAGCACCCTTAGTACGGGGGTAGGCTACGAGCAGTACTTC,CASTLSTGVGYEQYF
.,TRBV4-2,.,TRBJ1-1,TGTGCCAGCAGCCCCTACAAGAACACTGAAGCTTTCTTT,CASSPYKNTEAFF
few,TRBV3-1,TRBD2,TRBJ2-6,TGTGCCAGCAGCAGGGGACTAGCGCGCTCTGGGGCCAACGTCCTGACTTTC,CASSRGLARSGANVLTF